One and the same sample provided the 17 T cell receptor beta chains below, sequenced in a study of T cell repertoires in cytomegalovirus infection. Each CDR3 protein is one row after TCRdb ran MiXCR on the reads. This table has 150,000 to 200,000 distinct CDR3 sequences, under 15% appearing once. Sequenced sample: PBMCs. The origin of the receptors is a human donor in good health (CMV status not recorded). Some clones in this sample may be carry-over from other donors' samples.

The J gene is TRBJ2-3, the V gene TRBV6-2 or TRBV6-3; D perhaps matches TRBD1 (6 bases). Deletions cut 6 bases from V and 4 bases from J, with 20 bases between. Germline V lookup: CDR1 MNHEY, CDR2 SVGEGT. This CDR3 contains 16 residues. DNA for the CDR3: TGTGCCAGCAGCCGGGACACATCAAAAGGGGCAGATACGCAGTATTTT. It translates to CASSRDTSKGADTQYF.

The rearrangement uses TRBV18 and TRBJ2-1; 10 nucleotides agree with TRBD1. CDR3 size: 16 residues. The junction had 10 bases not matched to a gene; V was cut back by 3 bases and J by 8 bases. Per the germline V gene, CDR1 is KGHSH and CDR2 is LQKENI. CDR3 nucleotides: TGTGCCAGCTCACCTACACCGGGACAGGGGTTCGATGAGCAGTTCTTC. It yields the protein CASSPTPGQGFDEQFF.

The rearrangement joins TRBV29-1 to TRBJ1-1; D is unclear. Germline lookup yields CDR1 SQVTM and CDR2 ANQGSEA. Trimming pared 4 bases from V and 7 bases from J, leaving 16 bases between. This CDR3 has 13 residues. The CDR3 DNA reads as TGCAGCGTTGGGTCAGGCACTGATATTGAAGCTTTCTTT. Amino acids: CSVGSGTDIEAFF.

In this sample, this clonotype turned up many times. CDR3 in amino acids: CASTPKGVSSGANVLTF. The CDR3 nucleotides read TGTGCCAGCACCCCCAAGGGGGTTAGCTCTGGGGCCAACGTCCTGACTTTC. The genes are TRBV28 and TRBJ2-6; D may be TRBD1 (6 bases). The CDR3 extends over 17 amino acids. The V gene lost 7 bases and the J gene lost 0 bases, with 16 bases spanning the gap. In germline, CDR1 is MDHEN, CDR2 SYDVKM. The variable domain in full, with the rest retrieved from reference TRBV28 and TRBJ2-6, is DVKVTQSSRYLVKRTGEKVFLECVQDMDHENMFWYRQDPGLGLRLIYFSYDVKMKEKGDIPEGYSVSREKKERFSLILESASTNQTSMYLCASTPKGVSSGANVLTFGAGSRLTVL.

This clonotype was detected only a few times. This chain links TRBV5-1 with TRBJ2-1; 9 bases fit TRBD1. Germline trimming cut 2 bases from V and 10 bases from J; bases unmatched to any gene: 10. The germline CDR1 and CDR2 sequences are SGHRS and YFSETQ. This CDR3 spans 15 amino acids. The CDR3 DNA follows: TGCGCCAGCAGCTTACGGGACAGGGCCCACGACGAGCAGTTCTTC. This codes for CASSLRDRAHDEQFF.

This clonotype came up many times. The rearrangement uses TRBV28 and TRBJ2-5, with 8 bases lining up with TRBD2. The CDR3 is made up of 16 amino acids. The germline V gene encodes CDR1 MDHEN and CDR2 SYDVKM. V lost 4 bases to trimming and J lost 3 bases; unmatched junction nucleotides: 10. In DNA form, the CDR3 reads TGTGCCAGCAGTTCCCCTGCGCTAGCGGGTAAAGAGACCCAGTACTTC. Protein product: CASSSPALAGKETQYF.

At least ten counts were recorded for this clonotype. CDR3 sequence reads: CASSLDFNQPQHF. CDR3 DNA sequence: TGTGCCAGCAGCTTAGACTTTAATCAGCCCCAGCATTTT. V is TRBV7-2 and J is TRBJ1-5; D is unclear. Germline V CDR1 and CDR2: SGHTA, FQGNSA. Trimming cost V 1 base and J 4 bases, with 5 bases left between them. The CDR3 is made up of 13 amino acids.

Only a few counts were recorded for this clonotype. V usage is TRBV20-1 and J usage is TRBJ2-1, with D maybe TRBD2 (5 bases). Germline-derived CDR1 and CDR2 are DFQATT and SNEGSKA (reference sequence). Trimming removed 2 bases from V and 3 bases from J, with 23 bases in between. CDR3 length equals 18 residues. The CDR3 DNA reads TGCAGTGCTAGATCCCCCGAGGGCCGCCCCGAGGGCTACAATGAGCAGTTCTTC. Translated, it gives CSARSPEGRPEGYNEQFF.

This chain uses TRBV5-4 with TRBJ2-5; tentatively, D is TRBD1 (6 bases). The V gene's germline CDR1 is SGHNT and CDR2 YYREEE (reference sequence). The germline V and J ends were trimmed by 7 bases and 4 bases, with 17 bases remaining between them. This CDR3 region has 14 residues. This chain's CDR3 is CASCSAGVGETQYF. The CDR3, as DNA: TGTGCCAGCTGTTCGGCAGGGGTGGGAGAGACCCAGTACTTC.

This clonotype has ten or more counts. This chain joins TRBV12-3 or TRBV12-4 and TRBJ1-2, with 9 bases lining up with TRBD1. The CDR3 covers 13 residues. The junction had 5 bases not matched to a gene; V was cut back by 6 bases and J by 6 bases. DNA for the CDR3: TGTGCCAGCAGCCCCGGACAGGGGAATGGCTACACCTTC. Its protein is CASSPGQGNGYTF.

This clonotype was seen at least ten times. The chain combines TRBV15 with TRBJ1-3, with TRBD1 matching 10 bases. The ends lost 4 bases at V and 0 bases at J; junction bases unmatched: 12. The germline V gene encodes CDR1 LNHNV and CDR2 YYDKDF (reference sequence). The CDR3 runs 19 residues. Written as DNA, the CDR3 is TGTGCCACCAGCATGAACCGGGACAGGGGCCTTCTCTCTGGAAACACCATATATTTT. Amino acid sequence: CATSMNRDRGLLSGNTIYF.

V and J are TRBV5-1 and TRBJ1-1; unclear D gene. Germline assignment: CDR1 SGHRS and CDR2 YFSETQ. V was shortened by 4 bases and J by 2 bases, with 9 bases between the two germline ends. The CDR3 has 13 residues. The CDR3 DNA reads as TGCGCCAGCAGCGCCCTCATAAACACTGAAGCTTTCTTT. This codes for CASSALINTEAFF.

In its sample, this clonotype was seen many times. The chain recombines TRBV24-1 with TRBJ2-3; D uncertain. V lost 2 bases, J lost 1 base, and 9 bases lay in between. The CDR3 length is 15 residues. The germline V gene has CDR1 KGHDR and CDR2 SFDVKD. CDR3: CATSDWGEGTDTQYF. In DNA, the CDR3 is TGTGCCACCAGTGATTGGGGTGAGGGCACAGATACGCAGTATTTT.

This clonotype was detected a few times. The J gene is TRBJ1-1, the V gene TRBV6-4, with TRBD1 as a possible D gene (6 bases). Per the germline V gene, CDR1 is MRHNA and CDR2 is SNTAGT. The CDR3 consists of 11 residues. V was cut by 2 bases and J by 8 bases, with 6 bases left in between. As DNA, the CDR3 is TGTGCCAGCAGTGACGGGACAGAAGCTTTCTTT. This codes for CASSDGTEAFF.

A few counts support this clonotype. The chain has TRBV28 and TRBJ1-2, with D hard to call. The V end lost 2 bases, the J end lost 7 bases, and 14 bases lay between the germline ends. The CDR3 runs to 14 residues. The germline V gene has CDR1 MDHEN and CDR2 SYDVKM. The DNA of the CDR3 is TGTGCCAGCAGTTTAAACGGGATAAGTAGTGGCTACACCTTC. It codes for CASSLNGISSGYTF.

This chain uses TRBV5-5 with TRBJ2-7; D might be TRBD2 (6 bases). Trimming left V 0 bases short and J 2 bases short, with 12 bases between. In germline, CDR1 is SGHKS, CDR2 YYEKEE (reference sequence). This CDR3 region has 15 residues. This CDR3 reads CASSLDSGAPYEQYF. The CDR3 nucleotides read TGTGCCAGCAGCTTGGATAGCGGAGCTCCCTACGAGCAGTACTTC. The full variable domain, in which reference TRBV5-5 and TRBJ2-7 provide the parts outside the CDR3, is DAGVTQSPTHLIKTRGQQVTLRCSPISGHKSVSWYQQVLGQGPQFIFQYYEKEERGRGNFPDRFSARQFPNYSSELNVNALLLGDSALYLCASSLDSGAPYEQYFGPGTRLTVT.

Ten or more counts support this clonotype. The rearrangement links TRBV10-3 to TRBJ2-5, with a possible D match to TRBD2 (6 bases). Germline CDR1 is ENHRY and CDR2 is SYGVKD. The CDR3 is made up of 14 amino acids. The V end lost 6 bases, the J end lost 0 bases, and 11 bases lay between the germline ends. CDR3 residues: CAISGGIDQETQYF. The CDR3 DNA reads TGTGCCATCAGCGGAGGGATCGACCAAGAGACCCAGTACTTC.